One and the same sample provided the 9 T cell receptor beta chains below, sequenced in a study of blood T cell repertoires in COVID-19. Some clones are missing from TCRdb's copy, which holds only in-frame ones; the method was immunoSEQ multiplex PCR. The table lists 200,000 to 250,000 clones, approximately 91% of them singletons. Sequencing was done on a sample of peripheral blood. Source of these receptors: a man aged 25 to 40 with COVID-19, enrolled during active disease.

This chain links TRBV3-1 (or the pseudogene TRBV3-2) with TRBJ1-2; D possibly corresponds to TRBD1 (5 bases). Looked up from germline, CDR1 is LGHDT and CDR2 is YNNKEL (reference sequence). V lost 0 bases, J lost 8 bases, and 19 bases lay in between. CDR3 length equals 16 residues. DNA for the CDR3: TGTGCCAGCAGCCAAGATCTAGGGACTGTGGCGTACGGCTACACCTTC. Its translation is CASSQDLGTVAYGYTF.

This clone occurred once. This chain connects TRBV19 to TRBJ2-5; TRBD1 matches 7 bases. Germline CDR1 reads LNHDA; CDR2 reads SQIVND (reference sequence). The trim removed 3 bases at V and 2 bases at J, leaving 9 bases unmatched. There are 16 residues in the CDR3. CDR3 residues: CASSIVWGTEQETQYF. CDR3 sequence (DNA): TGTGCCAGTAGTATTGTGTGGGGGACAGAACAAGAGACCCAGTACTTC.

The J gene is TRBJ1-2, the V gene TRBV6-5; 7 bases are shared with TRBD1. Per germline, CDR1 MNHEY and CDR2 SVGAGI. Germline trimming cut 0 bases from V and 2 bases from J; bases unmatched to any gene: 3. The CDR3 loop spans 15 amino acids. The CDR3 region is CASSYSTGLNYGYTF. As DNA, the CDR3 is TGTGCCAGCAGTTACTCGACAGGGCTAAACTATGGCTACACCTTC.

CDR3 sequence (DNA): TGTGCCAGCAGTTATGGCAGGGTTGACTATGGCTACACCTTC. Its protein product is CASSYGRVDYGYTF. V and J are TRBV6-5 and TRBJ1-2, with D possibly being TRBD1 (5 bases). The V gene's germline CDR1 is MNHEY and CDR2 SVGAGI. With 3 bases removed from V and 3 bases from J, the gap between germline ends came to 11 bases. The CDR3 length is 14 residues.

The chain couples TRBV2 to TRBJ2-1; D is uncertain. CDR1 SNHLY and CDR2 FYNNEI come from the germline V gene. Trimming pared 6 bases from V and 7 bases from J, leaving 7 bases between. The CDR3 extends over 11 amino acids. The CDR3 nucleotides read TGTGCCAGCAGGCCAGTGAATGAGCAGTTCTTC. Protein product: CASRPVNEQFF.

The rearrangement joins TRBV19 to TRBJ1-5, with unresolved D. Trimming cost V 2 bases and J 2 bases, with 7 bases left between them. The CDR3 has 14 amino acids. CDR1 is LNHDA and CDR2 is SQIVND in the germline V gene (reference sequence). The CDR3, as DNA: TGTGCCAGTAGTATACGCGGTGGCAATCAGCCCCAGCATTTT. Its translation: CASSIRGGNQPQHF.

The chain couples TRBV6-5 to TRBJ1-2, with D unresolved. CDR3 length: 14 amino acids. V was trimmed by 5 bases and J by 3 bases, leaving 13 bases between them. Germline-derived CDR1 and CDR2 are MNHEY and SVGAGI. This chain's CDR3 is CASSRDSNDYGYTF. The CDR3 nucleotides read TGTGCCAGCAGTCGCGACTCGAACGACTATGGCTACACCTTC.

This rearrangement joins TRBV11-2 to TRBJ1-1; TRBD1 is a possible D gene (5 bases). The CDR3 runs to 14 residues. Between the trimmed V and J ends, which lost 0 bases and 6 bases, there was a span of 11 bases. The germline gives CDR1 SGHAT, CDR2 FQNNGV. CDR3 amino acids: CASSLDGRAPEAFF. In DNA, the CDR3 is TGTGCCAGCAGCTTAGATGGCAGGGCACCTGAAGCTTTCTTT.

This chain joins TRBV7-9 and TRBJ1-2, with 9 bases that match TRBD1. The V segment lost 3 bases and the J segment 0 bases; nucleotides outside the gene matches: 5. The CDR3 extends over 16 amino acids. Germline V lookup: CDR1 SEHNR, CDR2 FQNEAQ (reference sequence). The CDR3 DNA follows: TGTGCCAGCAGCTTTCCGGGACAGGGAACTAACTATGGCTACACCTTC. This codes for CASSFPGQGTNYGYTF. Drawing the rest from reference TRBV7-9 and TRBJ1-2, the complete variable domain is DTGVSQNPRHKITKRGQNVTFRCDPISEHNRLYWYRQTLGQGPEFLTYFQNEAQLEKSRLLSDRFSAERPKGSFSTLEIQRTEQGDSAMYLCASSFPGQGTNYGYTFGSGTRLTVV.